This TCR beta chain stems from a study of T cell repertoires in cytomegalovirus infection. Study context: Public TCR beta signatures marked donors with CMV infection and the matching HLA. Study results and limitations: CMV-specific TCR beta clonotypes restricted by HLA-C dominated the ex vivo response.

As regards this clonotype: Antigen unknown.

TCRdb re-derived calls from the reads in MiXCR, one entry per CDR3 protein. The sample shows a few hundred thousand distinct CDR3 sequences, approximately 40% of them seen only once. The germline V gene has CDR1 SGHTA and CDR2 FQGNSA. The CDR3 is 15 residues long. Trimming took 5 bases from V and 2 from J, leaving 14 bases between them. The specimen was cultured PBMCs, collected from culture after CMV antigen stimulation. The sequence came from a human donor in good health (CMV status not recorded). Some clones in this sample may be carry-over from other donors' samples. The V and J genes are TRBV7-2 and TRBJ2-3; D possibly corresponds to TRBD1 (7 bases). The CDR3 nucleotides are TGTGCCAGCAGCCGACAGGAGGGGGCCACAGATACGCAGTATTTT. It is translated as CASSRQEGATDTQYF.